This TCR beta chain was captured by sequencing in a study of shared clonotypes between healthy human individuals. The overall study: Aged 18 to 49, the donors were a couple of women and a few men. Each donor's CD4 naive and CD4 memory cells filled three plates apiece, CD8 naive two, and CD8 memory one.

This clone was picked up a small number of times. Its antigen remains unidentified. Study-level points and caveats: Clonotype sharing across a few donors was observed for 5% to 6.5% of naive CD4 clonotypes.

Method: immunoSEQ multiplex PCR; TCRdb's copy keeps in-frame clones and lacks some. This table has 550,000 to 700,000 clones, roughly 73% appearing once. The CDR3 spans 12 residues. V was cut by 5 bases and J by 1 base, with 8 bases left in between. The V gene's germline CDR1 is GTSNPN and CDR2 SVGIG (reference sequence). The sample consisted of memory CD4+ T cells sorted from blood. Subset given: CD45RA-negative fraction. The chain joins TRBV30 to TRBJ1-1, with TRBD1 as a possible D gene (6 bases). The clonotype was recovered from a woman younger than 45 in good health. The DNA of the CDR3 is TGTGCCTGGGGACAGCAGAACACTGAAGCTTTCTTT. As protein: CAWGQQNTEAFF.